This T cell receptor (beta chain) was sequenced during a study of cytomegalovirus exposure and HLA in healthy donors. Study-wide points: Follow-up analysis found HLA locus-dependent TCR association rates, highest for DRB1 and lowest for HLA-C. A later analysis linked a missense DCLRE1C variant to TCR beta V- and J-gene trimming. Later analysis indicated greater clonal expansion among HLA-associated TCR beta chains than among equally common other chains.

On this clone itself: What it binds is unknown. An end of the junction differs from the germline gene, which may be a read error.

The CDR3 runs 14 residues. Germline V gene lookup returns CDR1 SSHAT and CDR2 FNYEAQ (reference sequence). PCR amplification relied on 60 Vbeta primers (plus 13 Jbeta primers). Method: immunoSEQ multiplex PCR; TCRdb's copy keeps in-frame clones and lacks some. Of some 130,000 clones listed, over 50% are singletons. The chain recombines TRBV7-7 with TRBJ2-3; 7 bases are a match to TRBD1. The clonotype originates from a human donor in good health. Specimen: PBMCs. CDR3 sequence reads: CASSPTGSRDTQYF. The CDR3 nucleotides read TGTGCTAGCAGCCCGACAGGGAGTCGAGATACGCAGTATTTT. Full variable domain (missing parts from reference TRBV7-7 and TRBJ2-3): GAGVSQSPRYKVTKRGQDVTLRCDPISSHATLYWYQQALGQGPEFLTYFNYEAQPDKSGLPSDRFSAERPEGSISTLTIQRTEQRDSAMYRCASSPTGSRDTQYFGPGTRLTVL.